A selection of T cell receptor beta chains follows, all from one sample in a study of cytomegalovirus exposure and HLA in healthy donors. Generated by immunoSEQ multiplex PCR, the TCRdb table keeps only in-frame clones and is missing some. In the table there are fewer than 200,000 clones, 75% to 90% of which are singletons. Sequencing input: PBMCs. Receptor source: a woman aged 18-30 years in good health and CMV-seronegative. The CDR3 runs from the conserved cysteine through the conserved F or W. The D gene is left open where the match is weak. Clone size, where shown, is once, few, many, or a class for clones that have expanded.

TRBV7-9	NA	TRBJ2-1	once	TGTGCCAGCAGCTCTACAGGTGCTCTCTACAATGAGCAGTTCTTC	CASSSTGALYNEQFF
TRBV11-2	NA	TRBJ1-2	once	TGTGCCAGCAGCTCAGGACAGTACTATGGCTACACCTTC	CASSSGQYYGYTF
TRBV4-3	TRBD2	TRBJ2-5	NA	TGCGCCAGCAGCCAAGATTGGGGCGCTACTAGCGGAGAGACCCAGTACTTC	CASSQDWGATSGETQYF
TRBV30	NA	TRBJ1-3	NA	TGTGCCTGGAGTGTGGGGCTCGATAACACCATATATTTT	CAWSVGLDNTIYF
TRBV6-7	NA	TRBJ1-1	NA	TGTGCCAGCAGTTCCGCATACGGGAACACTGAAGCTTTCTTT	CASSSAYGNTEAFF
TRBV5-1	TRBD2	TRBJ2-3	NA	TGCGCCAGCAGCGCGGGGACTAGCGGGAGCACAGATACGCAGTATTTT	CASSAGTSGSTDTQYF
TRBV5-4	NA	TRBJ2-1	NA	TGTGCCAGCAGCTTCAGGAACCCCAGCTACAATGAGCAGTTCTTC	CASSFRNPSYNEQFF
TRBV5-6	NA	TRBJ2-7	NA	TGTGCCAGCAGCTTGCAGGACAGCCACTACGAGCAGTACTTC	CASSLQDSHYEQYF
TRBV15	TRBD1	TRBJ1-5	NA	TGTGCCACCAGCAGAACAGGGGGCGATAGCAATCAGCCCCAGCATTTT	CATSRTGGDSNQPQHF
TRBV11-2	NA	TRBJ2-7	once	TGTGCCAGCAGCCGGGCGAGGGGAGGCGAGCAGTACTTC	CASSRARGGEQYF
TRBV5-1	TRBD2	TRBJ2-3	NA	TGCGCCAGCAGCAAGAGCGGGAGTAGGGCCGACACAGATACGCAGTATTTT	CASSKSGSRADTDTQYF
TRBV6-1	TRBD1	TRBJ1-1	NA	TGTGCCAGCAGTGAAGCGATGGTTAGGGACAGGGGGGAATTGGGCACTGAAGCTTTCTTT	CASSEAMVRDRGELGTEAFF
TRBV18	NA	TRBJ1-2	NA	TGTGCCAGCTCACCTTATACACAGGGTTTTGTTGGCTACACCTTC	CASSPYTQGFVGYTF
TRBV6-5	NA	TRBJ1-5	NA	TGTGCCAGCAGTTACGCTCAGGGTTTTCAGCCCCAGCATTTT	CASSYAQGFQPQHF
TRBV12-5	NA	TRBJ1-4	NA	TGTGCTAGTGGTTTGGTACAAGCAACTAATGAAAAACTGTTTTTT	CASGLVQATNEKLFF
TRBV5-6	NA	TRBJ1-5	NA	TGTGCCAGCAGCCTGATGGGGGGAGTGGGTCTTAGCAATCAGCCCCAGCATTTT	CASSLMGGVGLSNQPQHF
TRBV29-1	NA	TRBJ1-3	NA	TGCAGCGCGACAGTCTGGAACTCTGGAAACACCATATATTTT	CSATVWNSGNTIYF
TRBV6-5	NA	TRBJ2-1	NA	TGTGCCAGCAGTTACTCGAGAGGAGGCCCCTACAATGAGCAGTTCTTC	CASSYSRGGPYNEQFF
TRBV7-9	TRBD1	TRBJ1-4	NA	TGTGCCAGCAGAGACGGGACAGCCGGAAGGGAAAAACTGTTTTTT	CASRDGTAGREKLFF
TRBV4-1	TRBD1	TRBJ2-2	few	TGCGCCAGCAGCCTTAGGACAGGTTCGAACACCGGGGAGCTGTTTTTT	CASSLRTGSNTGELFF
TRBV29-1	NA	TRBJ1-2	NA	TGCAGCGTTGGGTCAGGGGCGGAATATGGCTACACCTTC	CSVGSGAEYGYTF
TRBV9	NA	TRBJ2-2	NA	TGTGCCAGCAGGGCAGGGGTAGTCAACACCGGGGAGCTGTTTTTT	CASRAGVVNTGELFF
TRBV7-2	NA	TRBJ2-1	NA	TGTGCCAGCAGCTTAGCGGGAGGACTCCTGAGGGGCCCCTACAATGAGCAGTTCTTC	CASSLAGGLLRGPYNEQFF
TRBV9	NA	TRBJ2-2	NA	TGTGCCAGCATGAGTAAGAACACCGGGGAGCTGTTTTTT	CASMSKNTGELFF
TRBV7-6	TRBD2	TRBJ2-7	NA	TGTGCCAGCAGCTTAGAAGGCGGGAGAAGATACGAGCAGTACTTC	CASSLEGGRRYEQYF
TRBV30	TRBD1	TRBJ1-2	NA	TGTGCCTGGAGTGGGGACAGGGGGAGTGGCTACACCTTC	CAWSGDRGSGYTF
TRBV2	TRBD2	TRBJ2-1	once	TGTGCCAGCAGGGAGACTAGCGGGAGCCTACACAATGAGCAGTTCTTC	CASRETSGSLHNEQFF
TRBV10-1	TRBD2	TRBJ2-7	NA	TGCGCCAGCAGTGAGAATAGCGGGAGCATCTACGAGCAGTACTTC	CASSENSGSIYEQYF
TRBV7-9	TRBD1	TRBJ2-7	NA	TGTGCCAGCAGCAAGATGGGACAGGATGCCTACGAGCAGTACTTC	CASSKMGQDAYEQYF
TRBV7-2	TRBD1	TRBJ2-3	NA	TGTGCCAGCAGCCGGGACAGGGGAACAGATACGCAGTATTTT	CASSRDRGTDTQYF
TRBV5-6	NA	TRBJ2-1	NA	TGTGCCAGCATCTCCCGGGAACCCTACAATGAGCAGTTCTTC	CASISREPYNEQFF
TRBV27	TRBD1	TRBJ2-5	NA	TGTGCCAGCAGTTTAGGACAGGGGGTTTGGGAGACCCAGTACTTC	CASSLGQGVWETQYF
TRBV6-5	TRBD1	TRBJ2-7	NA	TGTGCCAGCAGTTTGGACAGGGGTTACGAGCAGTACTTC	CASSLDRGYEQYF
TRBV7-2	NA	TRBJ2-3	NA	TGTGCCAGCAGCCAATCGACAAGCACAGATACGCAGTATTTT	CASSQSTSTDTQYF
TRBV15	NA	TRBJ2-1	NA	TGTGCCACCAGCAGCCTTTCTACGAATGAGCAGTTCTTC	CATSSLSTNEQFF
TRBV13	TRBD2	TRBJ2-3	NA	TGTGCCAGCAGCTTAAGGGCTAGCGGGGCACTATCTAATGATACGCAGTATTTT	CASSLRASGALSNDTQYF
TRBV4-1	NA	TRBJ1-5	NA	TGCGCCAGCAGCCAAGAATCCCCCGCCGGGCCCCAGCATTTT	CASSQESPAGPQHF
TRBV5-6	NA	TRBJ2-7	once	TGTGCCAGCAGCTTAGAGAGAGAGCAGTACTTC	CASSLEREQYF